This note documents a single TCR beta chain sequence. Antigen: not known. The data were taken from a study of PD-1 blockade in classical Hodgkin lymphoma. As for the study in general: Nivolumab dosed at 3 mg/kg went to patients intravenously every 2 weeks.

Stated time point: cycle 4 day 1 (C4D1), after 6 weeks of nivolumab. Exposure to brentuximab vedotin varied, and each patient had relapsed following autologous stem cell transplantation. The best responses consisted of complete response, partial response or progressive disease. Here immunoSEQ multiplex PCR was the method, and the copy in TCRdb shows in-frame clones only, minus some. The sample has roughly 48,000 clones; approximately 86% are singletons. Findings of the study overall: Newly diagnosed patients were reported to exhibit reduced baseline TCR diversity relative to healthy donors. Compared with baseline, CD4+ but not CD8+ TCR diversity had risen significantly by C4D1.

The ends were cut back, 1 base at V and 6 bases at J, with 6 bases in the middle. The CDR3 is made up of 12 amino acids. Germline-derived CDR1 and CDR2 are SGHTS and YDEGEE. The sample consisted of peripheral blood mononuclear cells (PBMCs), taken before the fourth cycle of nivolumab. This rearrangement joins TRBV5-8 to TRBJ2-3, with no clear D. The receptor was derived from a human donor with classical Hodgkin lymphoma. CDR3 in DNA: TGTGCCAGCAGCTTGTTTTGGGATACGCAGTATTTT. Its translation: CASSLFWDTQYF.